This TCR beta chain was found in a study of OX40 agonist ivuxolimab in advanced cancers. Broader study findings: There was clonal expansion of CD4+ and CD8+ blood T cells by week 6 at 0.1 to 3.0 mg/kg.

Note on this clone: Its cognate antigen is unknown.

Profiled with immunoSEQ multiplex PCR; TCRdb holds only in-frame clones, not every one. The data show around 80,000 clones, with about 92% seen just once and over 0.15% held by the top ten. The length of the CDR3 is 15 residues. Trimming left V 2 bases short and J 2 bases short, with 10 bases between. Germline CDR1 and CDR2: MNHEY and SMNVEV (reference sequence). Blood samples were obtained at baseline, cycle 4 day 1, and cycle 7 day 1. Specimen: CD4+ or CD8+ T cells sorted from blood, collected in a trial of the OX40 agonist ivuxolimab. This sequence joins TRBV27 and TRBJ1-5; D ambiguous. The receptor was derived from an adult with an advanced solid tumor such as melanoma, head and neck, liver or kidney cancer. In nucleotides, the CDR3 is TGTGCCAGCAGTTTAGGCAGTACGGGCAATCAGCCCCAGCATTTT. It encodes CASSLGSTGNQPQHF.